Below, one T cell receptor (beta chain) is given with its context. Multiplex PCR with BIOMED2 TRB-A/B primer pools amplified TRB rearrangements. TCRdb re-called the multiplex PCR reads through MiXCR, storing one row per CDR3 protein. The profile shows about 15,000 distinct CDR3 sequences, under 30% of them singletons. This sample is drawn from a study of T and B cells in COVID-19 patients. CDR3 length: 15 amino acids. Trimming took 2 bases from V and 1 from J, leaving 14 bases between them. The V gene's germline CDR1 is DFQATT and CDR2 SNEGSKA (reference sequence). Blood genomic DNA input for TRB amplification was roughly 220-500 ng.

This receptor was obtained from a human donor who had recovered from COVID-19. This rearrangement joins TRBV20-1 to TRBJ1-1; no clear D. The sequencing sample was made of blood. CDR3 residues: CSARIPAGWNTEAFF. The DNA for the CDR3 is TGCAGTGCTAGAATCCCCGCAGGCTGGAACACTGAAGCTTTCTTT.